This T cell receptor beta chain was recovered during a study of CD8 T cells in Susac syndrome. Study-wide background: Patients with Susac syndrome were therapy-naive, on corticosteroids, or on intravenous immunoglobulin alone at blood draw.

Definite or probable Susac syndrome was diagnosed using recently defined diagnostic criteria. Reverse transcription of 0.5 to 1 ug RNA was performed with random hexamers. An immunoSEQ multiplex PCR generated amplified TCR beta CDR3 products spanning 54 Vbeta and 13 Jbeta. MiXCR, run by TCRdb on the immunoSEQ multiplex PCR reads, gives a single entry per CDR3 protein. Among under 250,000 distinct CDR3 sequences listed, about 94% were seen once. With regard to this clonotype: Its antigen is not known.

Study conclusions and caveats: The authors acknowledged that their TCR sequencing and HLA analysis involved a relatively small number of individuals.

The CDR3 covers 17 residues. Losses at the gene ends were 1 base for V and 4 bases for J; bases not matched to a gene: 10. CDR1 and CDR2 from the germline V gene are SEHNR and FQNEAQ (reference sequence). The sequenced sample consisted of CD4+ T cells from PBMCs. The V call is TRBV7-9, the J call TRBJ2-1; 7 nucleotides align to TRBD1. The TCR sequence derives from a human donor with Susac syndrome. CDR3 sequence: CASSLVRGTEEYNEQFF. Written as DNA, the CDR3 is TGTGCCAGCAGCTTAGTAAGGGGGACAGAAGAGTACAATGAGCAGTTCTTC.